What follows are 21 T cell receptor beta chains derived from one specimen sequenced in a study of blood T cell repertoires in COVID-19. The method was immunoSEQ multiplex PCR; TCRdb's version includes in-frame clones alone and lacks a portion of them. The data contain 88,000 or so clones, roughly 77% of them singletons. Specimen: peripheral blood. These receptors all stem from a human donor in a cohort sampled during active COVID-19.

The chain combines TRBV3-1 (or the pseudogene TRBV3-2) with TRBJ1-2; D call uncertain. The germline CDR1 and CDR2 sequences are LGHDT and YNNKEL (reference sequence). V lost 1 base and J 0 bases, leaving 9 bases between the germline ends. The CDR3 sequence is 15 residues long. The CDR3 bases are TGTGCCAGCAGCCAAGGGTTACAGTCTAACTATGGCTACACCTTC. This encodes CASSQGLQSNYGYTF.

The J gene is TRBJ2-1, the V gene TRBV4-1; 8 nucleotides match TRBD1. There are 15 residues in the CDR3. J gave up 9 bases and V 0 bases, and 7 bases lay outside the gene matches. CDR1 MGHRA and CDR2 YSYEKL come from the germline V gene. The CDR3 sequence: CASSQEGGQGGEQFF. The CDR3 nucleotides read TGCGCCAGCAGCCAAGAGGGCGGACAGGGAGGTGAGCAGTTCTTC.

In this sample, this clone turned up a few times. The V and J genes are TRBV19 and TRBJ1-2; a weak D match, TRBD1 (5 bases). CDR1 LNHDA and CDR2 SQIVND come from the germline V gene (reference sequence). The CDR3 runs 13 residues. The V and J ends lost 4 bases and 8 bases respectively, with 14 bases between them. For the CDR3, the DNA is TGTGCCAGTAGTACTTTGACAGCCGGCGGCTACACCTTC. Translated: CASSTLTAGGYTF. The full variable domain, with the rest looked up from reference TRBV19 and TRBJ1-2, is DGGITQSPKYLFRKEGQNVTLSCEQNLNHDAMYWYRQDPGQGLRLIYYSQIVNDFQKGDIAEGYSVSREKKESFPLTVTSAQKNPTAFYLCASSTLTAGGYTFGSGTRLTVV.

CDR3 loop: CASRGLAGGWLGETQYF. CDR3 sequence (DNA): TGTGCCAGCAGGGGACTAGCGGGAGGCTGGTTGGGAGAGACCCAGTACTTC. The V gene is TRBV27, the J gene TRBJ2-5, with 15 bases lining up with TRBD2. The germline gives CDR1 MNHEY, CDR2 SMNVEV (reference sequence). After removal of 6 bases from V and 4 bases from J, the junction contained 9 bases not matched to a gene. CDR3 length: 17 amino acids.

The chain joins TRBV6-1 to TRBJ1-5, with D maybe TRBD1 (6 bases). Between the trimmed V and J ends, which lost 3 bases and 3 bases, there was a span of 9 bases. Looked up from germline, CDR1 is MNHNS and CDR2 is SASEGT. The CDR3 contains 14 residues. The CDR3 DNA sequence: TGTGCCAGCAGTGACGCAGGGGACAATCAGCCCCAGCATTTT. It encodes CASSDAGDNQPQHF.

This chain uses TRBV3-1 (or the pseudogene TRBV3-2) with TRBJ2-2, with D possibly being TRBD2 (5 bases). The V gene's germline CDR1 is LGHDT and CDR2 YNNKEL (reference sequence). This CDR3 is built from 15 residues. Trimming stripped 3 bases from V and 2 bases from J, with 10 bases between. CDR3 protein: CASSQAGRNTGELFF. In DNA, the CDR3 is TGTGCCAGCAGCCAGGCGGGTCGAAACACCGGGGAGCTGTTTTTT.

The chain joins TRBV29-1 to TRBJ1-2; maybe TRBD1 (6 bases). The CDR3 is 12 amino acids. The V and J ends lost 7 bases and 4 bases respectively, with 13 bases between them. The V gene's germline CDR1 is SQVTM and CDR2 ANQGSEA. CDR3 bases: TGCAGCGGCGCGACAGGCGGCTATGGCTACACCTTC. Amino acids: CSGATGGYGYTF. The complete variable domain, with remaining parts taken from reference TRBV29-1 and TRBJ1-2, reads SAVISQKPSRDICQRGTSLTIQCQVDSQVTMMFWYRQQPGQSLTLIATANQGSEATYESGFVIDKFPISRPNLTFSTLTVSNMSPEDSSIYLCSGATGGYGYTFGSGTRLTVV.

The chain recombines TRBV5-1 with TRBJ2-1; D perhaps matches TRBD2 (6 bases). Trimming stripped 0 bases from V and 2 bases from J, with 18 bases between. This CDR3 region has 18 residues. CDR1 and CDR2 from the germline V gene are SGHRS and YFSETQ. CDR3 sequence (DNA): TGCGCCAGCAGCTTGGCCTTGGGGACGGGAGCCACCTACAATGAGCAGTTCTTC. This sequence encodes CASSLALGTGATYNEQFF.

The chain employs TRBV6-5 and TRBJ2-7; TRBD1 matches 9 bases. Germline CDR1 reads MNHEY; CDR2 reads SVGAGI. V shed 5 bases, J shed 3 bases, and the junction held 8 bases outside the gene matches. This CDR3 is built from 15 residues. This CDR3 is CASSTRTGAGYEQYF. CDR3 coding DNA: TGTGCCAGCAGTACCCGGACAGGGGCCGGCTACGAGCAGTACTTC.

The chain combines TRBV15 with TRBJ1-4; 8 bases are a match to TRBD1. The junction had 7 bases not matched to a gene; V was cut back by 2 bases and J by 8 bases. The CDR3 extends over 15 amino acids. The germline gives CDR1 LNHNV, CDR2 YYDKDF (reference sequence). The CDR3 bases are TGTGCCACCAGCAGACCGACAGGGGAGGGGGAAAAACTGTTTTTT. This gives the protein CATSRPTGEGEKLFF.

This clone came up a few times. This rearrangement joins TRBV2 to TRBJ2-7; 10 bases are a match to TRBD1. J gave up 2 bases and V 4 bases, and 14 bases lay outside the gene matches. This CDR3 contains 18 residues. Germline values: CDR1 SNHLY, CDR2 FYNNEI. In DNA, the CDR3 is TGTGCCAGCAGTGCGACGGGACAGGGGATAAGGCTGGCCTACGAGCAGTACTTC. Protein sequence: CASSATGQGIRLAYEQYF.

In this sample, this clone turned up many times. This sequence joins TRBV7-9 and TRBJ2-7, with unresolved D. CDR3 length equals 14 residues. Per germline, CDR1 SEHNR and CDR2 FQNEAQ (reference sequence). Trimming stripped 3 bases from V and 2 bases from J, with 11 bases between. DNA for the CDR3: TGTGCCAGCAGCTTTACAGCTTCCCCCTACGAGCAGTACTTC. It is translated as CASSFTASPYEQYF.

The V call is TRBV11-3, the J call TRBJ2-1, with 10 bases that match TRBD1. J gave up 4 bases and V 4 bases, and 4 bases lay outside the gene matches. In germline, CDR1 is SGHNT, CDR2 YENEEA. CDR3 length: 15 amino acids. CDR3 DNA sequence: TGTGCCAGCAGCTCCAGGACAGGGGGGTACAATGAGCAGTTCTTC. This sequence encodes CASSSRTGGYNEQFF.

J is TRBJ2-7 and V is TRBV5-8; D might be TRBD2 (6 bases). The CDR3 totals 13 residues. Trimming pared 0 bases from V and 4 bases from J, leaving 8 bases between. Germline V gives CDR1 SGHTS, CDR2 YDEGEE. The CDR3 coding sequence is TGTGCCAGCAGCTTGGGGGCGGGATACGAGCAGTACTTC. Translated, it gives CASSLGAGYEQYF.

This clone was detected only a few times. The chain is built from TRBV28 and TRBJ2-3, with a possible D match to TRBD2 (6 bases). Germline assignment: CDR1 MDHEN and CDR2 SYDVKM. The ends were cut back, 5 bases at V and 2 bases at J, with 17 bases in the middle. This CDR3 has 16 residues. CDR3: CASSKTGEVLTDTQYF. CDR3 in DNA: TGTGCCAGCAGTAAGACTGGGGAGGTCCTCACAGATACGCAGTATTTT. Full variable domain (rest looked up from reference TRBV28 and TRBJ2-3): DVKVTQSSRYLVKRTGEKVFLECVQDMDHENMFWYRQDPGLGLRLIYFSYDVKMKEKGDIPEGYSVSREKKERFSLILESASTNQTSMYLCASSKTGEVLTDTQYFGPGTRLTVL.

This chain connects TRBV3-1 (or the pseudogene TRBV3-2) to TRBJ1-5, with D possibly TRBD1 on 6 matching bases. Germline CDR1 reads LGHDT; CDR2 reads YNNKEL (reference sequence). Deletions cut 3 bases from V and 9 bases from J, with 12 bases between. The CDR3 covers 13 residues. The CDR3 here is CASSQLQGAPQHF. In nucleotides, the CDR3 is TGTGCCAGCAGCCAGCTACAGGGTGCGCCCCAGCATTTT.

For the CDR3, the DNA is TGTGCCAGCAAGCAGGGGTCTGGAAACACCATATATTTT. This translates into CASKQGSGNTIYF. V is TRBV6-5 and J is TRBJ1-3; the D gene is possibly TRBD1 (6 bases). From germline, CDR1 is MNHEY and CDR2 SVGAGI. This CDR3 has 13 residues. Trimming removed 7 bases from V and 1 base from J, with 8 bases in between.

The CDR3 is CASRDPGDRAEAFF. The DNA of the CDR3 is TGTGCCAGCAGGGACCCAGGGGATCGGGCTGAAGCTTTCTTT. The chain carries TRBV2 and TRBJ1-1, with a weak D call TRBD1 (6 bases). This CDR3 spans 14 amino acids. The germline CDR1 and CDR2 sequences are SNHLY and FYNNEI. V was clipped by 6 bases and J by 6 bases, with 17 bases between them.

This chain uses TRBV7-9 with TRBJ2-3; D uncertain. Trimming cost V 5 bases and J 6 bases, with 9 bases left between them. The CDR3 contains 12 residues. The V gene's germline CDR1 is SEHNR and CDR2 FQNEAQ (reference sequence). The CDR3 DNA is TGTGCCAGCAGCGTCACCGGGGATACGCAGTATTTT. It encodes CASSVTGDTQYF. The whole variable domain, remainder taken from reference TRBV7-9 and TRBJ2-3, is DTGVSQNPRHKITKRGQNVTFRCDPISEHNRLYWYRQTLGQGPEFLTYFQNEAQLEKSRLLSDRFSAERPKGSFSTLEIQRTEQGDSAMYLCASSVTGDTQYFGPGTRLTVL.

The V call is TRBV9, the J call TRBJ2-7; TRBD2 aligns across 13 bases. V lost 3 bases, J lost 0 bases, and 9 bases stayed unmatched. The CDR3 length is 18 residues. CDR1 SGDLS and CDR2 YYNGEE come from the germline V gene. The CDR3 sequence is CASSEGLAGALSSYEQYF. CDR3 DNA: TGTGCCAGCAGCGAAGGACTAGCGGGGGCCCTGAGCTCCTACGAGCAGTACTTC.

The chain carries TRBV28 and TRBJ2-2; TRBD2 agrees at 13 bases. Trimming took 4 bases from V and 4 from J; bases not matched to a gene: 9. The CDR3 covers 18 residues. In germline, CDR1 is MDHEN, CDR2 SYDVKM. The DNA for the CDR3 is TGTGCCAGCAGTTCCCCAGGACTAGCGGGAGTTCGCACCGGGGAGCTGTTTTTT. Residues: CASSSPGLAGVRTGELFF.